The source of this T cell receptor beta chain is a study of cytomegalovirus exposure and HLA in healthy donors. Both 60 Vbeta primers and 13 Jbeta primers went into the PCR. The data were produced by immunoSEQ multiplex PCR, yet TCRdb's version contains in-frame clones alone and is incomplete. The sample has approximately 110,000 clones, over 75% seen once. Study results and limitations: Some public TCRs appeared in many individuals, while most sequences were rare. Later on, an analysis tied 15,000 to 20,000 TCR beta sequences to HLA alleles at 0.05 false discovery rate.

The CDR3 loop spans 12 amino acids. Germline CDR1 and CDR2: LNHDA and SQIVND (reference sequence). Trimming took off 4 bases at V and 13 bases at J, with 14 bases between the two ends. Donors were nominally healthy when sampled, though unrecorded immune exposures were likely. Points on this clone: Its antigen is not known.

The chain employs TRBV19 and TRBJ2-4, with D perhaps matching TRBD1 (5 bases). The clonotype was recovered from a human donor in good health. What was sequenced was PBMCs. Written as DNA, the CDR3 is TGTGCCAGTAGTAGGGGCTTGGAACCCCAGTACTTC. Protein: CASSRGLEPQYF.